The clone carrying this TCR beta chain is a singleton in its sample. The antigen remains unidentified. This sample is part of a study of STAT5B mutations in CD4+ large granular lymphocyte leukemia. Study in general: Healthy donors showed HLA-associated enrichment of the CDR3 'QG' motif. General observations from the study: Without HLA matching, higher CD4+ than CD8+ T-LGLL clonality could reflect small sample size. Without putative leukemic clones, patient CD4-sorted repertoires remained more clonal than healthy CD4+ repertoires. 8/27 top patient clones versus 2/35 control clones were TRBV06-family.

TCRdb keeps only in-frame clones here, not all; method: immunoSEQ multiplex PCR. Here the sample spans 25,000 to 40,000 clones, about 74% being singletons. Germline CDR1 reads SGHVS; CDR2 reads FNYEAQ. CDR3 length: 13 residues. Trimming cost V 0 bases and J 4 bases, with 7 bases left between them. This clonotype originated in a human donor in good health. The chain combines TRBV7-6 with TRBJ2-7, with TRBD1 as a possible D gene (5 bases). Sequenced material: CD4+ T cells from blood buffy coats. This CDR3 reads CASSLAQGYEQYF. CDR3 coding DNA: TGTGCCAGCAGCTTAGCCCAGGGATACGAGCAGTACTTC. Variable domain in full (rest from reference TRBV7-6 and TRBJ2-7): GAGVSQSPRYKVTKRGQDVALRCDPISGHVSLYWYRQALGQGPEFLTYFNYEAQQDKSGLPNDRFSAERPEGSISTLTIQRTEQRDSAMYRCASSLAQGYEQYFGPGTRLTVT.